The 30 T cell receptor beta chains below all came from one sample that was sequenced in a study of CD4 T cells in relation to SARS-CoV-2 and coronaviruses. Antigens of these TCRs are unknown. TCRdb keeps only in-frame clones here, not all; method: immunoSEQ multiplex PCR. The profile covers 38,000 or so clones, with over 75% appearing a single time and roughly 21% taken by the ten largest. The sequenced material came from memory CD4+ T cells from PBMCs, cultured in vitro. These receptors were obtained from an adult with COVID-19.

This chain links TRBV18 with TRBJ2-5, with no clear D. This CDR3 has 14 residues. Trimming took 0 bases from V and 2 from J, leaving 7 bases between them. Looked up from germline, CDR1 is KGHSH and CDR2 is LQKENI. Here the CDR3 DNA reads TGTGCCAGCTCACCACCCGGCCGACAAGAGACCCAGTACTTC. This sequence encodes CASSPPGRQETQYF.

The V call is TRBV5-4, the J call TRBJ2-7; 10 nucleotides agree with TRBD2. The CDR3 has 13 amino acids. Germline V gives CDR1 SGHNT, CDR2 YYREEE (reference sequence). J gave up 3 bases and V 5 bases, and 2 bases lay outside the gene matches. CDR3 region: CASRGTSDYEQYF. Here the CDR3 DNA reads TGTGCCAGCAGGGGGACTAGCGACTACGAGCAGTACTTC.

The chain couples TRBV2 to TRBJ2-1; 9 bases map to TRBD2. In germline, CDR1 is SNHLY, CDR2 FYNNEI. V trimming: 1 base; J trimming: 7 bases; junction bases outside the gene matches: 5. The CDR3 length is 15 residues. This CDR3 reads CASSEGRTSANEQFF. For the CDR3, the DNA is TGTGCCAGCAGTGAAGGGCGGACTAGCGCTAATGAGCAGTTCTTC. The variable domain in full, completed from reference TRBV2 and TRBJ2-1, reads EPEVTQTPSHQVTQMGQEVILRCVPISNHLYFYWYRQILGQKVEFLVSFYNNEISEKSEIFDDQFSVERPDGSNFTLKIRSTKLEDSAMYFCASSEGRTSANEQFFGPGTRLTVL.

This clone occurred a few times. The J gene is TRBJ1-2, the V gene TRBV10-3; 9 bases agree with TRBD1. The germline gives CDR1 ENHRY, CDR2 SYGVKD. The CDR3 has 14 amino acids. V lost 4 bases, J lost 7 bases, and 7 bases stayed unmatched. In DNA form, the CDR3 reads TGTGCCATCAGTGCCCGGACAGGGGATCGTGGCTACACCTTC. It is translated as CAISARTGDRGYTF.

This chain uses TRBV4-1 with TRBJ2-3, with TRBD2 matching over 7 bases. Germline CDR1 MGHRA, CDR2 YSYEKL. The CDR3 extends over 16 amino acids. J lost 0 bases, V lost 6 bases, and 9 bases had no gene match. DNA of the CDR3: TGCGCCAGCAGACAACCCACTAGCGCCAGCACAGATACGCAGTATTTT. Its protein product is CASRQPTSASTDTQYF.

This clone was seen more than once but under ten times. V and J are TRBV6-6 and TRBJ1-1, with unresolved D. Germline-derived CDR1 and CDR2 are MNHNY and SVGAGI (reference sequence). The ends were cut back, 2 bases at V and 0 bases at J, with 10 bases in the middle. This CDR3 has 15 residues. The CDR3 protein is CASSYPAPMNTEAFF. The CDR3 DNA is TGTGCCAGCAGTTACCCCGCTCCTATGAACACTGAAGCTTTCTTT.

The chain links TRBV3-1 (or the pseudogene TRBV3-2) to TRBJ2-3; D uncertain. CDR1 and CDR2 from the germline V gene are LGHDT and YNNKEL (reference sequence). The CDR3 sequence is 14 residues long. The V end was cut by 0 bases, the J end by 7 bases, with 11 bases between. The CDR3 sequence: CASSQDGRLNTQYF. CDR3 coding DNA: TGTGCCAGCAGCCAAGATGGGCGGTTAAATACGCAGTATTTT.

The CDR3: CASSLDTGSVPNEQFF. In DNA, the CDR3 is TGTGCCAGCAGCTTAGATACAGGGTCGGTCCCCAATGAGCAGTTCTTC. The chain uses TRBV7-6 and TRBJ2-1; D may be TRBD1 (6 bases). From germline, CDR1 is SGHVS and CDR2 FNYEAQ. The V end was cut by 1 base, the J end by 6 bases, with 16 bases between. CDR3 size: 16 residues. Full variable domain (outside the CDR3, taken from reference TRBV7-6 and TRBJ2-1): GAGVSQSPRYKVTKRGQDVALRCDPISGHVSLYWYRQALGQGPEFLTYFNYEAQQDKSGLPNDRFSAERPEGSISTLTIQRTEQRDSAMYRCASSLDTGSVPNEQFFGPGTRLTVL.

This rearrangement joins TRBV18 to TRBJ2-2; TRBD2 aligns across 14 bases. Germline CDR1 KGHSH, CDR2 LQKENI. Germline trimming cut 3 bases from V and 4 bases from J; bases unmatched to any gene: 1. The length of the CDR3 is 16 residues. The CDR3: CASSPGLAGATGELFF. The CDR3 nucleotides are TGTGCCAGCTCACCGGGACTAGCGGGAGCCACCGGGGAGCTGTTTTTT.

This clone showed up just a few times. This chain links TRBV2 with TRBJ1-5, with 9 bases identical to TRBD1. The CDR3 contains 15 residues. The V segment lost 2 bases and the J segment 2 bases; nucleotides outside the gene matches: 1. Germline CDR1 is SNHLY and CDR2 is FYNNEI. DNA of the CDR3: TGTGCCAGCAGTGAAAACAGGGGGCGCAATCAGCCCCAGCATTTT. It encodes CASSENRGRNQPQHF.

The chain joins TRBV7-3 to TRBJ2-1; no definite D call. Germline-derived CDR1 and CDR2 are SGHTA and FQGTGA. The CDR3 covers 13 residues. The V end was cut by 0 bases, the J end by 8 bases, with 8 bases between. CDR3 protein: CASSLTRLDEQFF. The CDR3 DNA follows: TGTGCCAGCAGCTTAACGCGGCTAGATGAGCAGTTCTTC.

This rearrangement joins TRBV10-3 to TRBJ2-3, with D uncertain. Per germline, CDR1 ENHRY and CDR2 SYGVKD. CDR3 length: 13 amino acids. Between the trimmed V and J ends, which lost 4 bases and 0 bases, there was a span of 5 bases. Here the CDR3 reads CAISGPSTDTQYF. Here the CDR3 DNA reads TGTGCCATCAGTGGGCCTAGCACAGATACGCAGTATTTT.

The gene calls are TRBV7-8 and TRBJ2-5; no firm D call. Germline CDR1 SGHVS, CDR2 FQNEAQ. Deletions cut 0 bases from V and 2 bases from J, with 4 bases between. The CDR3 spans 13 residues. The CDR3 DNA follows: TGTGCCAGCAGCTTAGCGACACAAGAGACCCAGTACTTC. It translates to CASSLATQETQYF.

The chain carries TRBV6-5 and TRBJ1-5; weak D call: TRBD1 (5 bases). Trimming removed 6 bases from V and 4 bases from J, with 7 bases in between. The CDR3 has 12 residues. Germline values: CDR1 MNHEY, CDR2 SVGAGI. The chain's CDR3 is CASRGVNQPQHF. The CDR3 nucleotides are TGTGCCAGCAGAGGGGTGAATCAGCCCCAGCATTTT.

The chain couples TRBV28 to TRBJ1-1; a weak D match, TRBD1 (5 bases). V was trimmed by 5 bases and J by 1 base, leaving 11 bases between them. There are 14 residues in the CDR3. The germline V gene encodes CDR1 MDHEN and CDR2 SYDVKM. The CDR3 nucleotides are TGTGCCAGCAGTCAGAACACAGGGAACACTGAAGCTTTCTTT. It encodes CASSQNTGNTEAFF. Using reference TRBV28 and TRBJ1-1 for the parts outside the CDR3, the full variable domain is DVKVTQSSRYLVKRTGEKVFLECVQDMDHENMFWYRQDPGLGLRLIYFSYDVKMKEKGDIPEGYSVSREKKERFSLILESASTNQTSMYLCASSQNTGNTEAFFGQGTRLTVV.

The rearrangement links TRBV7-2 to TRBJ2-1; 9 nucleotides line up with TRBD2. In germline, CDR1 is SGHTA, CDR2 FQGNSA. After removal of 1 base from V and 8 bases from J, the junction contained 12 bases not matched to a gene. This CDR3 is built from 17 residues. The chain's CDR3 is CASSLGVGGRALDEQFF. The CDR3 DNA follows: TGTGCCAGCAGCTTAGGCGTCGGCGGGAGGGCCCTCGATGAGCAGTTCTTC.

The chain combines TRBV5-1 with TRBJ2-5, with unresolved D. Germline V lookup: CDR1 SGHRS, CDR2 YFSETQ. V was shortened by 0 bases and J by 5 bases, with 14 bases between the two germline ends. The CDR3 is 15 residues long. The CDR3 DNA is TGCGCCAGCAGCTTGGCGGGCTCCGGTGCTGAGACCCAGTACTTC. Encoded protein: CASSLAGSGAETQYF. The full variable domain, with the rest looked up from reference TRBV5-1 and TRBJ2-5, is KAGVTQTPRYLIKTRGQQVTLSCSPISGHRSVSWYQQTPGQGLQFLFEYFSETQRNKGNFPGRFSGRQFSNSRSEMNVSTLELGDSALYLCASSLAGSGAETQYFGPGTRLLVL.

This rearrangement joins TRBV7-3 to TRBJ1-1, with a tentative D call TRBD1 (5 bases). Germline V gene sequence: CDR1 SGHTA, CDR2 FQGTGA. The V gene lost 5 bases and the J gene lost 0 bases, with 13 bases spanning the gap. The length of the CDR3 is 15 residues. CDR3 protein: CASSRHGGMNTEAFF. The DNA of the CDR3 is TGTGCCAGCAGCCGTCACGGGGGAATGAACACTGAAGCTTTCTTT.

This chain connects TRBV6-2 or TRBV6-3 to TRBJ2-2; 12 bases fit TRBD2. This CDR3 spans 18 amino acids. Germline-derived CDR1 and CDR2 are MNHEY and SVGEGT. V was pared by 0 bases and J by 1 base, with 3 bases of the junction left unmatched. CDR3 sequence reads: CASSYSGLAGMNTGELFF. Written as DNA, the CDR3 is TGTGCCAGCAGTTACTCAGGACTAGCGGGGATGAACACCGGGGAGCTGTTTTTT.

This clone was seen a handful of times. V is TRBV5-4 and J is TRBJ1-2, with D hard to call. Germline V gene lookup returns CDR1 SGHNT and CDR2 YYREEE (reference sequence). The CDR3 is 14 residues long. V was clipped by 5 bases and J by 4 bases, with 15 bases between them. The CDR3 spells CASRQFRSAYGYTF. CDR3 coding DNA: TGTGCCAGCAGGCAGTTCAGATCCGCCTATGGCTACACCTTC.

The rearrangement joins TRBV10-3 to TRBJ2-7; D is undetermined. The V end lost 10 bases, the J end lost 0 bases, and 13 bases lay between the germline ends. Germline V gene lookup returns CDR1 ENHRY and CDR2 SYGVKD. The CDR3 consists of 13 residues. CDR3 region: CATKRPGSYEQYF. CDR3 sequence (DNA): TGTGCCACCAAAAGGCCTGGCTCCTACGAGCAGTACTTC.

This CDR3 reads CASRSPLRLAGGGEQYF. The DNA of the CDR3 is TGTGCCAGCAGGTCCCCACTTCGACTAGCGGGAGGGGGCGAGCAGTACTTC. The chain couples TRBV6-9 to TRBJ2-7, with 14 bases that match TRBD2. CDR1 MNHGY and CDR2 SVAAGI come from the germline V gene. The CDR3 has 17 amino acids. The J segment lost 6 bases and the V segment lost 6 bases, leaving 13 bases of the junction unmatched.

This chain links TRBV18 with TRBJ2-5, with D perhaps TRBD1 (5 bases). V was cut by 3 bases and J by 2 bases, with 10 bases left in between. Germline assignment: CDR1 KGHSH and CDR2 LQKENI. The CDR3 consists of 14 residues. CDR3 sequence (DNA): TGTGCCAGCTCACCGTCAGACAGACAAGAGACCCAGTACTTC. Its translation: CASSPSDRQETQYF.

The sample holds one count of this clone. This chain joins TRBV19 and TRBJ1-2; perhaps TRBD1 as D (6 bases). The CDR3 sequence is 18 residues long. The V end was cut by 7 bases, the J end by 4 bases, with 28 bases between. Germline CDR1 LNHDA, CDR2 SQIVND (reference sequence). The CDR3 DNA sequence: TGTGCCAGTAACAATAGGGGGGCTCGCTCATCCGAGGGCTATGGCTACACCTTC. Protein product: CASNNRGARSSEGYGYTF.

This clone has a single count. The chain uses TRBV18 and TRBJ2-7; TRBD2 aligns across 7 bases. CDR1 KGHSH and CDR2 LQKENI come from the germline V gene. V gave up 5 bases and J gave up 1 base; unmatched junction bases: 5. This CDR3 has 14 amino acids. The CDR3 loop is CASSGLAVSYEQYF. In nucleotides, the CDR3 is TGTGCCAGCTCAGGTCTAGCGGTGTCCTACGAGCAGTACTTC.

This clone is categorized as medium-sized (0.01 to 0.1%). The rearrangement joins TRBV7-8 to TRBJ2-7; a weak D match, TRBD2 (5 bases). Germline V gene sequence: CDR1 SGHVS, CDR2 FQNEAQ. Trimming removed 4 bases from V and 0 bases from J, with 16 bases in between. The CDR3 is 16 residues long. In DNA form, the CDR3 reads TGTGCCAGCAGCTCCGCGGTGCGAGGGAGCTCCTACGAGCAGTACTTC. It translates to CASSSAVRGSSYEQYF.

This clone was detected only a few times. The chain combines TRBV13 with TRBJ2-7, with a weak D call TRBD2 (7 bases). CDR3 size: 13 residues. Trimming left V 1 base short and J 10 bases short, with 14 bases between. Germline V gene lookup returns CDR1 PRHDT and CDR2 FYEKMQ (reference sequence). The CDR3 loop is CASSLEGGRVQYF. CDR3 nucleotide sequence: TGTGCCAGCAGCTTAGAGGGGGGGCGCGTCCAGTACTTC.

In this sample, this clone turned up once. The CDR3 sequence: CAEGTATARGYTF. CDR3 DNA sequence: TGTGCCGAGGGGACTGCCACGGCGAGGGGCTACACCTTC. This chain uses TRBV28 with TRBJ1-2; tentatively, D is TRBD1 (5 bases). The germline CDR1 and CDR2 sequences are MDHEN and SYDVKM. The CDR3 loop spans 13 amino acids. V was shortened by 11 bases and J by 8 bases, with 21 bases between the two germline ends.

V usage is TRBV28 and J usage is TRBJ2-7; TRBD2 matches 8 bases. J was trimmed by 3 bases and V by 7 bases; bases with no gene match: 14. This CDR3 has 16 residues. CDR1 and CDR2 from the germline V gene are MDHEN and SYDVKM. The DNA for the CDR3 is TGTGCCAGCAATAAACTGAGCGGGAGACAAGGCTACGAGCAGTACTTC. Protein: CASNKLSGRQGYEQYF. Combining the CDR3 with reference TRBV28 and TRBJ2-7 gives the whole variable domain DVKVTQSSRYLVKRTGEKVFLECVQDMDHENMFWYRQDPGLGLRLIYFSYDVKMKEKGDIPEGYSVSREKKERFSLILESASTNQTSMYLCASNKLSGRQGYEQYFGPGTRLTVT.

CDR3 bases: TGTGCCAGCACCCGACCCGCGGGACTAGACACAGATACGCAGTATTTT. Amino acids: CASTRPAGLDTDTQYF. V is TRBV21-1 and J is TRBJ2-3; TRBD2, the table's D call, lacks a check against the DNA. TRBV21-1 represents a pseudogene. The CDR3 totals 16 residues.